One and the same sample provided the 27 T cell receptor beta chains below, sequenced in a study of T cell responses to AZD1222 COVID-19 vaccine. Produced via immunoSEQ multiplex PCR; TCRdb's table is partial and in-frame only. The repertoire holds 180,000 or so clones, with approximately 90% as singletons. The material sequenced was peripheral blood, taken 28 days after the second AZD1222 dose. Receptors were obtained from an adult who received the AZD1222 COVID-19 vaccine.

This clone appeared a single time. V is TRBV4-3 and J is TRBJ2-1; 11 bases match TRBD2. Germline trimming cut 4 bases from V and 5 bases from J; bases unmatched to any gene: 4. This CDR3 comprises 15 residues. Germline CDR1 LGHNA, CDR2 YSLEER. The CDR3 sequence: CASSPALAGDNEQFF. The CDR3 nucleotides read TGCGCCAGCAGCCCAGCACTAGCGGGAGACAATGAGCAGTTCTTC.

V usage is TRBV24-1 and J usage is TRBJ1-5; TRBD1 aligns across 8 bases. The CDR3 is made up of 17 amino acids. Germline V gene sequence: CDR1 KGHDR, CDR2 SFDVKD. Germline trimming cut 5 bases from V and 3 bases from J; bases unmatched to any gene: 11. The CDR3 loop reads CATSARPGTGDNQPQHF. The CDR3 DNA sequence: TGTGCCACCAGTGCCCGGCCCGGGACAGGTGACAATCAGCCCCAGCATTTT.

The chain links TRBV30 to TRBJ2-5; weak D call: TRBD2 (5 bases). V was cut by 1 base and J by 10 bases, with 16 bases left in between. Germline CDR1 reads GTSNPN; CDR2 reads SVGIG (reference sequence). CDR3 length equals 13 residues. For the CDR3, the DNA is TGTGCCTGGAGTGCCAGCGGCCATCGGGTCCAGTACTTC. This gives the protein CAWSASGHRVQYF.

The chain links TRBV11-2 to TRBJ1-2, with unresolved D. Germline V lookup: CDR1 SGHAT, CDR2 FQNNGV. There are 13 residues in the CDR3. V was clipped by 5 bases and J by 4 bases, with 11 bases between them. The CDR3 protein is CASSRITSYGYTF. Here the CDR3 DNA reads TGTGCCAGCAGCCGGATAACGAGCTATGGCTACACCTTC.

The DNA of the CDR3 is TGCAGCGTCGTAAGGGACAGCCCTTACGAGCAGTACTTC. This gives the protein CSVVRDSPYEQYF. The gene calls are TRBV29-1 and TRBJ2-7; 7 nucleotides align to TRBD1. The CDR3 length is 13 residues. Germline CDR1 SQVTM, CDR2 ANQGSEA. Unmatched junction bases numbered 9, after V lost 6 bases and J lost 4 bases.

The J gene is TRBJ2-6, the V gene TRBV5-1; D is undetermined. The germline V gene has CDR1 SGHRS and CDR2 YFSETQ. This CDR3 is 14 amino acids long. The V gene lost 9 bases and the J gene lost 4 bases, with 14 bases spanning the gap. The CDR3 DNA reads as TGCGCCACAGCATGGGCCTCCGGGGCCAACGTCCTGACTTTC. It codes for CATAWASGANVLTF. The full variable domain, completed using reference TRBV5-1 and TRBJ2-6, is KAGVTQTPRYLIKTRGQQVTLSCSPISGHRSVSWYQQTPGQGLQFLFEYFSETQRNKGNFPGRFSGRQFSNSRSEMNVSTLELGDSALYLCATAWASGANVLTFGAGSRLTVL.

In this sample, this clone turned up a few times. The gene calls are TRBV14 and TRBJ1-2; possibly TRBD1 for D (5 bases). V lost 1 base and J 2 bases, leaving 5 bases between the germline ends. Germline V gives CDR1 SGHDN, CDR2 FVKESK. The CDR3 covers 13 residues. The CDR3 region has the DNA TGTGCCAGCAGCCAAGGACAGAACTATGGCTACACCTTC. Protein: CASSQGQNYGYTF.

V usage is TRBV18 and J usage is TRBJ2-7, with D maybe TRBD1 (6 bases). Germline CDR1 reads KGHSH; CDR2 reads LQKENI. V was shortened by 3 bases and J by 5 bases, with 17 bases between the two germline ends. The CDR3 spans 15 residues. CDR3 amino acids: CASSPSRGPSNEQYF. In DNA, the CDR3 is TGTGCCAGCTCACCTTCCAGGGGCCCCTCGAACGAGCAGTACTTC. Supplemented by reference TRBV18 and TRBJ2-7, the full variable domain reads NAGVMQNPRHLVRRRGQEARLRCSPMKGHSHVYWYRQLPEEGLKFMVYLQKENIIDESGMPKERFSAEFPKEGPSILRIQQVVRGDSAAYFCASSPSRGPSNEQYFGPGTRLTVT.

The rearrangement joins TRBV30 to TRBJ1-5, with D uncertain. Looked up from germline, CDR1 is GTSNPN and CDR2 is SVGIG (reference sequence). The CDR3 covers 12 residues. The V gene lost 5 bases and the J gene lost 7 bases, with 12 bases spanning the gap. CDR3 in DNA: TGTGCCTGGTCTCCGCCCCTGCAGCCCCAGCATTTT. Protein sequence: CAWSPPLQPQHF.

This clone has only a few counts. The chain uses TRBV18 and TRBJ1-6, with D uncertain. From germline, CDR1 is KGHSH and CDR2 LQKENI. The CDR3 covers 16 residues. V lost 1 base, J lost 8 bases, and 15 bases lay in between. The CDR3 sequence is CASSPRQAGADSPLHF. In DNA form, the CDR3 reads TGTGCCAGCTCACCACGGCAGGCGGGCGCGGATTCACCCCTCCACTTT.

This chain uses TRBV5-1 with TRBJ2-7; 8 bases fit TRBD1. Germline CDR1 and CDR2: SGHRS and YFSETQ. V lost 4 bases, J lost 5 bases, and 8 bases stayed unmatched. The CDR3 spans 14 residues. This CDR3 is CASSLQGVVNEQYF. The CDR3 DNA sequence: TGCGCCAGCAGCCTACAGGGGGTTGTCAACGAGCAGTACTTC.

The chain carries TRBV6-2 or TRBV6-3 and TRBJ2-1, with TRBD2 identical over 12 bases. V was clipped by 2 bases and J by 6 bases; unmatched bases: 11. CDR1 and CDR2 from the germline V gene are MNHEY and SVGEGT. The CDR3 totals 18 residues. The CDR3 region has the DNA TGTGCCAGCAGTTACATTCGTAGGGGACTAGCGGGTGCCAATGAGCAGTTCTTC. It is translated as CASSYIRRGLAGANEQFF.

The chain carries TRBV28 and TRBJ2-1; 13 bases line up with TRBD2. V lost 2 bases and J lost 10; bases outside the gene matches: 8. This CDR3 is built from 16 residues. Germline-derived CDR1 and CDR2 are MDHEN and SYDVKM. The CDR3 DNA reads as TGTGCCAGCAGTTTAGGGACTAGCGGGACAAAGAGGGAGCAGTTCTTC. Its protein is CASSLGTSGTKREQFF.

The chain employs TRBV28 and TRBJ2-7; no clear D gene. CDR1 is MDHEN and CDR2 is SYDVKM in the germline V gene. V dropped 3 bases and J dropped 3 bases, with 6 bases sitting between them. This CDR3 spans 12 amino acids. The CDR3 region has the DNA TGTGCCAGCAGTTTGGCGAGCTACGAGCAGTACTTC. This codes for CASSLASYEQYF.

This chain connects TRBV25-1 to TRBJ2-1; TRBD2 is a possible D gene (5 bases). This CDR3 has 14 amino acids. Trimming removed 7 bases from V and 7 bases from J, with 17 bases in between. CDR1 is MGHDK and CDR2 is SYGVNS in the germline V gene. This CDR3 reads CASISGGLGNEQFF. The DNA of the CDR3 is TGTGCCAGCATAAGCGGAGGATTGGGTAATGAGCAGTTCTTC.

The CDR3 protein is CASSIQGTNTGELFF. The CDR3 DNA follows: TGTGCCAGCAGCATACAGGGCACGAACACCGGGGAGCTGTTTTTT. The rearrangement joins TRBV9 to TRBJ2-2; D is possibly TRBD1 (6 bases). The CDR3 sequence is 15 residues long. Germline V gene data show CDR1 as SGDLS and CDR2 as YYNGEE. V gave up 4 bases and J gave up 0 bases, with 10 bases separating them. The full variable domain, with the rest looked up from reference TRBV9 and TRBJ2-2, is DSGVTQTPKHLITATGQRVTLRCSPRSGDLSVYWYQQSLDQGLQFLIQYYNGEERAKGNILERFSAQQFPDLHSELNLSSLELGDSALYFCASSIQGTNTGELFFGEGSRLTVL.

J is TRBJ1-4 and V is TRBV30; a weak D match, TRBD1 (5 bases). The CDR3 runs to 11 residues. V lost 2 bases and J 13 bases, leaving 11 bases between the germline ends. CDR1 and CDR2 (germline): GTSNPN, SVGIG (reference sequence). The CDR3 DNA follows: TGTGCCTGGAGTCTCAGGGAGAGACTGTTTTTT. Translation: CAWSLRERLFF.

The chain combines TRBV6-5 with TRBJ1-2; D unclear. The CDR3 contains 13 residues. Trimming removed 10 bases at V and 8 bases at J, with 20 bases between. The germline gives CDR1 MNHEY, CDR2 SVGAGI. In nucleotides, the CDR3 is TGTGCCATCCGGTCGGCGGCGCCCGGGGGCTACACCTTC. It specifies CAIRSAAPGGYTF.

The chain has TRBV13 and TRBJ2-1; D gene uncertain. The CDR3 sequence is 16 residues long. Trimming pared 8 bases from V and 0 bases from J, leaving 17 bases between. Germline CDR1 PRHDT, CDR2 FYEKMQ (reference sequence). The CDR3 loop is CASSGRGPNSYNEQFF. The CDR3 DNA sequence: TGTGCCAGCTCTGGACGCGGACCCAACTCCTACAATGAGCAGTTCTTC.

V gene TRBV5-6 combines with J gene TRBJ2-7; 11 bases match TRBD2. Per the germline V gene, CDR1 is SGHDT and CDR2 is YYEEEE. The V and J ends lost 2 bases and 6 bases, in that order; junction bases with no gene match: 10. This CDR3 comprises 16 residues. CDR3 in amino acids: CASSFTLAGGLGEQYF. CDR3 DNA sequence: TGTGCCAGCAGCTTTACCTTAGCGGGAGGGCTCGGCGAGCAGTACTTC.

This chain connects TRBV28 to TRBJ2-7; TRBD1 aligns across 9 bases. This CDR3 comprises 16 residues. Germline CDR1 is MDHEN and CDR2 is SYDVKM. The V and J ends lost 6 bases and 7 bases, in that order; junction bases with no gene match: 16. DNA of the CDR3: TGTGCCAGCAGCTCCGACAGGGGGGAGCTACTAGAAGAGCAGTACTTC. The encoded protein is CASSSDRGELLEEQYF.

J is TRBJ1-5 and V is TRBV28, with D perhaps matching TRBD1 (5 bases). The CDR3 runs to 15 residues. Germline lookup yields CDR1 MDHEN and CDR2 SYDVKM. V lost 3 bases and J lost 0, with 9 bases in between. The CDR3, as DNA: TGTGCCAGCAGTTTGACCGGGGGTAGCAATCAGCCCCAGCATTTT. Its protein is CASSLTGGSNQPQHF.

The rearrangement joins TRBV4-2 to TRBJ1-2, with 8 bases matching TRBD1. Germline CDR1 is LGHNA and CDR2 is YNFKEQ. V was clipped by 0 bases and J by 7 bases; unmatched bases: 4. The CDR3 is 14 residues long. The CDR3 sequence is CASSQEQGVGGYTF. CDR3 nucleotides: TGTGCCAGCAGCCAAGAACAGGGGGTTGGTGGCTACACCTTC.

J is TRBJ1-4 and V is TRBV18; D is undetermined. Trimming left V 1 base short and J 0 bases short, with 6 bases between. The CDR3 is 15 amino acids. From germline, CDR1 is KGHSH and CDR2 LQKENI. CDR3 sequence: CASSPQGATNEKLFF. DNA of the CDR3: TGTGCCAGCTCACCACAGGGTGCAACTAATGAAAAACTGTTTTTT.

This sequence joins TRBV28 and TRBJ1-1; no firm D call. The CDR3 spans 11 residues. Between the trimmed V and J ends, which lost 3 bases and 5 bases, there was a span of 4 bases. The germline CDR1 and CDR2 sequences are MDHEN and SYDVKM. The CDR3, as DNA: TGTGCCAGCAGTTTGGGGACTGAAGCTTTCTTT. It translates to CASSLGTEAFF.

Written as DNA, the CDR3 is TGTGCCAGCAGCTTAGTTCGTGACAATGAGCAGTTCTTC. Its translation is CASSLVRDNEQFF. The gene calls are TRBV7-2 and TRBJ2-1; D unclear. Per germline, CDR1 SGHTA and CDR2 FQGNSA. CDR3 length equals 13 residues. V lost 1 base and J 5 bases, leaving 6 bases between the germline ends.

This chain links TRBV3-1 (or the pseudogene TRBV3-2) with TRBJ1-3; D is possibly TRBD1 (5 bases). The V gene's germline CDR1 is LGHDT and CDR2 YNNKEL (reference sequence). This CDR3 spans 17 amino acids. Trimming took 0 bases from V and 0 from J, leaving 12 bases between them. This chain's CDR3 is CASSQDFRGPSGNTIYF. In nucleotides, the CDR3 is TGTGCCAGCAGCCAAGATTTCCGGGGACCCTCTGGAAACACCATATATTTT.